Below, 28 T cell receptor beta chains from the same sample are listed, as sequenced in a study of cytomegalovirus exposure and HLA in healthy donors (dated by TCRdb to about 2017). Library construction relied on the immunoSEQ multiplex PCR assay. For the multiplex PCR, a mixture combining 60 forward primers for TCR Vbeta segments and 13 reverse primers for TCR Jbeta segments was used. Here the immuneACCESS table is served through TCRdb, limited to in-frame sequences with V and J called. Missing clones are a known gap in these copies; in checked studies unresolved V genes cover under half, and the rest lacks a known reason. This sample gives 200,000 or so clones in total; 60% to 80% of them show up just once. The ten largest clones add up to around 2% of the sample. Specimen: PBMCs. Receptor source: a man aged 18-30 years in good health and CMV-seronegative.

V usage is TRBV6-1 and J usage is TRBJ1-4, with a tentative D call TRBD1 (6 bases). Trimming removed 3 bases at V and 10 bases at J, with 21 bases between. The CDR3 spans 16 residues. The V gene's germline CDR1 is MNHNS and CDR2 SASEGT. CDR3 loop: CASSDQAGAGSVKLFF. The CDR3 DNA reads TGTGCCAGCAGTGATCAGGCAGGGGCGGGTAGTGTAAAACTGTTTTTT.

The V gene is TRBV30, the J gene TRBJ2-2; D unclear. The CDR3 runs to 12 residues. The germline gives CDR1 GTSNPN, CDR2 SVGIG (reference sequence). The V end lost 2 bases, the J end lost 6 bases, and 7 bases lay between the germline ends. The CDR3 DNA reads TGTGCCTGGAGTCTGTCCGCCGGGGAGCTGTTTTTT. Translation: CAWSLSAGELFF.

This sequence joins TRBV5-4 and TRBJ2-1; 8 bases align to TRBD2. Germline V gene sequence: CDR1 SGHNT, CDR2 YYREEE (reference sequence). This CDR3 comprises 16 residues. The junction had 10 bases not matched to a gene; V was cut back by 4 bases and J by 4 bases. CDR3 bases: TGTGCCAGCAGCCTGGGAATGGCGGGGGGTTACAATGAGCAGTTCTTC. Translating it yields CASSLGMAGGYNEQFF.

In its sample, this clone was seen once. CDR3 DNA: TGTGCCAGCAGTGAATGGCCTAGCGGGGGGGGTGCCTACGAGCAGTACTTC. Amino acid sequence: CASSEWPSGGGAYEQYF. V and J are TRBV6-1 and TRBJ2-7; 12 positions agree with TRBD2. With V trimmed by 2 bases and J by 2 bases, 7 bases remained unmatched. This CDR3 spans 17 amino acids. Germline assignment: CDR1 MNHNS and CDR2 SASEGT.

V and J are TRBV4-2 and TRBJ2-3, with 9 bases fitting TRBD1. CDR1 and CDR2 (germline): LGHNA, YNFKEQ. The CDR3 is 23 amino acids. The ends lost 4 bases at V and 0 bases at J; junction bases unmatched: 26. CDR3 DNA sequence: TGTGCCAGCAGCCCCGGGGGGCTTAACATTGTGGGGACAGGGACATCTAGCACAGATACGCAGTATTTT. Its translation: CASSPGGLNIVGTGTSSTDTQYF.

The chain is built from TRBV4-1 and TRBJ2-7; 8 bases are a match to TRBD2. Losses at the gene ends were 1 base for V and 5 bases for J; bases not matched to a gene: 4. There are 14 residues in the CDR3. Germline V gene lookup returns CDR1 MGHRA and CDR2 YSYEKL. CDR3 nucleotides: TGCGCCAGCAGCCAAGGAGCGGGAGAGGACGAGCAGTACTTC. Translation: CASSQGAGEDEQYF.

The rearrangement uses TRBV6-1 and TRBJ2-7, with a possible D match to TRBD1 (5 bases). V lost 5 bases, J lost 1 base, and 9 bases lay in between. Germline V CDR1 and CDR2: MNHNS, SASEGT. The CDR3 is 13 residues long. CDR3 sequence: CASSWGRSYEQYF. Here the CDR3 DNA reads TGTGCCAGCAGTTGGGGCAGATCCTACGAGCAGTACTTC.

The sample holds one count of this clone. CDR3 amino acids: CASSAVTGKDHEQYF. CDR3 nucleotide sequence: TGCGCCAGCAGTGCCGTGACAGGGAAAGATCACGAGCAGTACTTC. This rearrangement joins TRBV10-2 to TRBJ2-7; 7 nucleotides align to TRBD1. The germline CDR1 and CDR2 sequences are WSHSY and SAAADI. This CDR3 spans 15 amino acids. The V and J ends lost 4 bases and 5 bases, in that order; junction bases with no gene match: 11.

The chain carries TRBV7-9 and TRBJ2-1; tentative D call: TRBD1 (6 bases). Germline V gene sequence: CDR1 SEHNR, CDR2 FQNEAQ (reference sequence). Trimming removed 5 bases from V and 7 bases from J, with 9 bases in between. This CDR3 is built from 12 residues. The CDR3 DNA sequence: TGTGCCAGCAGCCCTCAGGGGAATGAGCAGTTCTTC. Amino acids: CASSPQGNEQFF.

In DNA form, the CDR3 reads TGTGCCAGCAGCTTAGTCGTGGTAGCGGGAGTAAAGGAGCAGTTCTTC. It translates to CASSLVVVAGVKEQFF. The chain joins TRBV7-6 to TRBJ2-1; 9 bases line up with TRBD2. The CDR3 is made up of 16 amino acids. V dropped 1 base and J dropped 10; count of bases not matched to a gene: 11. CDR1 and CDR2 (germline): SGHVS, FNYEAQ.

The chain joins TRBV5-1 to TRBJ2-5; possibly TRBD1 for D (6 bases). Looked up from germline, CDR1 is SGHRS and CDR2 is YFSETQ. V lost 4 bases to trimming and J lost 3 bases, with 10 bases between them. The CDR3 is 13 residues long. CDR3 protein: CASSDRTEETQYF. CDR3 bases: TGCGCCAGCAGCGACCGGACAGAAGAGACCCAGTACTTC.

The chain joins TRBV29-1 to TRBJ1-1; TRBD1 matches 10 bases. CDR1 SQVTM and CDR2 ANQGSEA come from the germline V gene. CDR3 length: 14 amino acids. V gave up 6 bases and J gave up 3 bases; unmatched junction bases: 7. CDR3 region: CSVGTGAVDTEAFF. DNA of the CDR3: TGCAGCGTCGGGACAGGGGCCGTGGACACTGAAGCTTTCTTT. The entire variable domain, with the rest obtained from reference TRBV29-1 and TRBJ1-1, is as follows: SAVISQKPSRDICQRGTSLTIQCQVDSQVTMMFWYRQQPGQSLTLIATANQGSEATYESGFVIDKFPISRPNLTFSTLTVSNMSPEDSSIYLCSVGTGAVDTEAFFGQGTRLTVV.

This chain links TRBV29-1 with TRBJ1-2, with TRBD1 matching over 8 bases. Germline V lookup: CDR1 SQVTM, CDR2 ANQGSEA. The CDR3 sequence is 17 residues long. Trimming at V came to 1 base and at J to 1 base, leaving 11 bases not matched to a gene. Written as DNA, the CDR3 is TGCAGCGTTGAAGTAGCCGGGACAGGCGAGATTAACTATGGCTACACCTTC. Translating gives CSVEVAGTGEINYGYTF.

CDR3 sequence reads: CASSTPDRGVYEQYF. CDR3 coding DNA: TGCGCCAGCAGCACACCAGACAGGGGGGTGTACGAGCAGTACTTC. The V and J genes are TRBV5-1 and TRBJ2-7; 9 bases match TRBD1. Trimming at V came to 4 bases and at J to 4 bases, leaving 9 bases not matched to a gene. The CDR3 contains 15 residues. From germline, CDR1 is SGHRS and CDR2 YFSETQ.

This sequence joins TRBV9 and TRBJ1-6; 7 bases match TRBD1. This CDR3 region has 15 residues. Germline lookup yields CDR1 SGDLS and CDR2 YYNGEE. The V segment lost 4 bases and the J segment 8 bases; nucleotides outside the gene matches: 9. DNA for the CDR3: TGTGCCAGCAGCTCCCGCAGGGGGAGCGATTCACCCCTCCACTTT. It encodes CASSSRRGSDSPLHF.

CDR3 amino acids: CASSVRTSGRANEQFF. The CDR3 bases are TGTGCCAGCAGCGTACGAACTAGCGGGAGGGCCAATGAGCAGTTCTTC. This chain connects TRBV9 to TRBJ2-1, with TRBD2 matching 13 bases. The J segment lost 6 bases and the V segment lost 1 base, leaving 4 bases of the junction unmatched. CDR3 size: 16 residues. The germline gives CDR1 SGDLS, CDR2 YYNGEE. Supplemented by reference TRBV9 and TRBJ2-1, the full variable domain reads DSGVTQTPKHLITATGQRVTLRCSPRSGDLSVYWYQQSLDQGLQFLIQYYNGEERAKGNILERFSAQQFPDLHSELNLSSLELGDSALYFCASSVRTSGRANEQFFGPGTRLTVL.

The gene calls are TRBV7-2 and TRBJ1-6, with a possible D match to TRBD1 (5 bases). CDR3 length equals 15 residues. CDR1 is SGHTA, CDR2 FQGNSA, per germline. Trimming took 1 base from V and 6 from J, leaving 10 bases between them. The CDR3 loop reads CASSLEQGGNSPLHF. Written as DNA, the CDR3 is TGTGCCAGCAGCTTAGAGCAGGGTGGTAATTCACCCCTCCACTTT.

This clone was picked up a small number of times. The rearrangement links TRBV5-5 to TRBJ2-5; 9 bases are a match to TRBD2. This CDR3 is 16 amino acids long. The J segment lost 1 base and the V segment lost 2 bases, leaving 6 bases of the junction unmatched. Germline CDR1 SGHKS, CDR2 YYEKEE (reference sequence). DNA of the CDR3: TGTGCCAGCAGCTTAGTAGGCGGGGGGGTCCAAGAGACCCAGTACTTC. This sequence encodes CASSLVGGGVQETQYF. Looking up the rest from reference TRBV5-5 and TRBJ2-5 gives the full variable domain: DAGVTQSPTHLIKTRGQQVTLRCSPISGHKSVSWYQQVLGQGPQFIFQYYEKEERGRGNFPDRFSARQFPNYSSELNVNALLLGDSALYLCASSLVGGGVQETQYFGPGTRLLVL.

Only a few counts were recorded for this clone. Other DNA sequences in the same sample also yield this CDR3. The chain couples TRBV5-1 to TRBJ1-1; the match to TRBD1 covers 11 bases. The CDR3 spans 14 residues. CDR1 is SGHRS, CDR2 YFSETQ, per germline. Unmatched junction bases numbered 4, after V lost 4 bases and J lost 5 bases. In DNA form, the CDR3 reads TGCGCCAGCAGCCCTGGGACAGGGGGAACTGAAGCTTTCTTT. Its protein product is CASSPGTGGTEAFF.

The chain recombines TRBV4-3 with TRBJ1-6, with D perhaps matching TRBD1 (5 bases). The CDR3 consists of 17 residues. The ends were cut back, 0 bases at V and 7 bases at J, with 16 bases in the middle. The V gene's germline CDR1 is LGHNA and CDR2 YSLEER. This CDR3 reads CASSQEGSRARNSPLHF. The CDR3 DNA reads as TGCGCCAGCAGCCAAGAGGGGTCCAGGGCTCGAAATTCACCCCTCCACTTT.

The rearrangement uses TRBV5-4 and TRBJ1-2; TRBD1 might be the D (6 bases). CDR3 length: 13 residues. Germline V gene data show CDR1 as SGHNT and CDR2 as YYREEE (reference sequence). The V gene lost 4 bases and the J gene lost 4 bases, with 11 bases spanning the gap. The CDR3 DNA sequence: TGTGCCAGCAGCGTACAGGGCAGCTATGGCTACACCTTC. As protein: CASSVQGSYGYTF. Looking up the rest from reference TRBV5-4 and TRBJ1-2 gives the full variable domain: ETGVTQSPTHLIKTRGQQVTLRCSSQSGHNTVSWYQQALGQGPQFIFQYYREEENGRGNFPPRFSGLQFPNYSSELNVNALELDDSALYLCASSVQGSYGYTFGSGTRLTVV.

Here the CDR3 DNA reads TGTGCCAGCAGACCACTAGCGGGAGCTAGCTCCTACGAGCAGTACTTC. This sequence encodes CASRPLAGASSYEQYF. The V call is TRBV28, the J call TRBJ2-7, with TRBD2 matching 11 bases. V gave up 6 bases and J gave up 0 bases; unmatched junction bases: 7. The germline gives CDR1 MDHEN, CDR2 SYDVKM. This CDR3 has 16 amino acids.

The CDR3 DNA is TGTGCCAGCAGCCTGGGGACATTCCTCGGGACTGAAGCTTTCTTT. Residues: CASSLGTFLGTEAFF. The chain uses TRBV5-6 and TRBJ1-1; the D gene is possibly TRBD1 (6 bases). Germline loops: CDR1 SGHDT, CDR2 YYEEEE. The CDR3 contains 15 residues. The V end was cut by 4 bases, the J end by 5 bases, with 18 bases between.

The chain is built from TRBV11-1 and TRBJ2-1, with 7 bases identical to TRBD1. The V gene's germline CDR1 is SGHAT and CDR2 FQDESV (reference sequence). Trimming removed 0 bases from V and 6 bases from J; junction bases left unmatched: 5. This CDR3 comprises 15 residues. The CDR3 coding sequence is TGTGCCAGCAGCTTAGCAGGGACAGCCCTCAATGAGCAGTTCTTC. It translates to CASSLAGTALNEQFF.

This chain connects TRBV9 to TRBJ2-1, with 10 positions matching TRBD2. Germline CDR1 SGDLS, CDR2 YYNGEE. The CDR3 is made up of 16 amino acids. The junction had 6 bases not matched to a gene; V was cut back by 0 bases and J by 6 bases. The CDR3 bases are TGTGCCAGCAGCGTAGGTCTAGCGGGGGAACTCAATGAGCAGTTCTTC. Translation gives CASSVGLAGELNEQFF.

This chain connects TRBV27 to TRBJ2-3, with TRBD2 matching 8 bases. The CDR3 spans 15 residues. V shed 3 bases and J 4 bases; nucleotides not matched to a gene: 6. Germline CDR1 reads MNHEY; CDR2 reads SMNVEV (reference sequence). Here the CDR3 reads CASSFLSAGADTQYF. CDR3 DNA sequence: TGTGCCAGCAGTTTCCTCTCAGCGGGAGCAGATACGCAGTATTTT.

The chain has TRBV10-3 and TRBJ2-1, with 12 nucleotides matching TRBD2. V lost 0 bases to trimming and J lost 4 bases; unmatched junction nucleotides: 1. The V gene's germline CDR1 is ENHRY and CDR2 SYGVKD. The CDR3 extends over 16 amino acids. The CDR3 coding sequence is TGTGCCATCAGTGAGTCGCTAGCGGGGGGGTACAATGAGCAGTTCTTC. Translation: CAISESLAGGYNEQFF.

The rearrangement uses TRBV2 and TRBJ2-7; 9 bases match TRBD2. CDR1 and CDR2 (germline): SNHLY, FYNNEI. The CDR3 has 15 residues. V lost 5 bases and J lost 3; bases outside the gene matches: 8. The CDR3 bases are TGTGCCAGCAGTCTGACTAGCGGAGCCTACTACGAGCAGTACTTC. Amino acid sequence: CASSLTSGAYYEQYF.